Reported below is one T cell receptor beta chain. As yet, its antigen is unknown. These data are taken from a study of blood T cells in healthy people across ages. The study's findings and limits: Calculation of diversity from one million T cells yielded estimates considered to be underestimates.

Each of the donors had approximately 10 milliliters of peripheral blood drawn into EDTA-treated Vacutainer tubes. Germline assignment: CDR1 DFQATT and CDR2 SNEGSKA (reference sequence). The CDR3 is made up of 14 amino acids. Using a J-beta primer mix together with a sample-barcoded 5' primer, a second PCR was run for roughly 7 to 11 cycles. Every sample returned 2.5 million or more CDR3-containing paired-end reads. TCRdb ran MiXCR on the 5' RACE reads and lists one entry per CDR3 protein. The sample shows about 640,000 distinct CDR3 sequences, less than 35% of them seen only once. The sequencing input was blood. The TCR originated in a woman of 80 years or more in good health. This sequence joins TRBV20-1 and TRBJ2-1; the match to TRBD2 covers 10 bases. The CDR3 loop is CMVTSGVSYNEQFF. CDR3 sequence (DNA): TGCATGGTAACTAGCGGGGTCTCCTACAATGAGCAGTTCTTC.